This T cell receptor (beta chain) was recovered during a study of neoadjuvant anti-PD-1 for oral cavity cancer. This CDR3 is 13 amino acids long. In germline, CDR1 is SSHAT, CDR2 FNYEAQ (reference sequence). Concerning this clone: The junction does not match germline at one end; this may be a read error.

Time point indicated: after neoadjuvant nivolumab, at surgical resection. Assay used: immunoSEQ multiplex PCR; TCRdb lists only in-frame clones, some missing. In the table there are about 72,000 clones, around 83% of which are singletons. The chain uses TRBV7-7 and TRBJ1-5, with a tentative D call TRBD1 (5 bases). Sequenced here: PBMCs, sampled after nivolumab (anti-PD-1) treatment. This clonotype was obtained from a person aged 40 to 85 with oral cavity squamous cell carcinoma. DNA of the CDR3: TGTGCTAGCAGCCAGGGTCTCGATCAGCCCCAGCATTTT. Its translation: CASSQGLDQPQHF.